This T cell receptor (beta chain) was obtained from a study of CD8 T cells in ankylosing spondylitis (dated by TCRdb to 2016 to 2017). Turning to the overall study: The study profiled T cell receptor beta repertoires in healthy donors and ankylosing spondylitis patients to find disease-linked TCR variants. Peripheral blood was sampled, and synovial fluid was also collected from ankylosing spondylitis patients. The whole study cohort included some 100 healthy donors and 25 ankylosing spondylitis patients. Broad study findings and their caveats: The disease-linked clones showed a CD8+ phenotype and occurred at relatively low frequencies in peripheral blood. Some of the motif variants had been reported before in the synovial fluid and blood of reactive arthritis patients, a finding that suggests common disease-initiation mechanisms. According to the report, matched synovial fluid samples from ankylosing spondylitis patients were significantly enriched for the disease-linked clones. Blood from ankylosing spondylitis patients appeared to be characterized by a TCR beta motif composed of several highly homologous amino acid variants.

A few counts support this clonotype. The antigen it recognizes is unknown. No quality values exist for individual bases; no much larger clone is one base distant. Sequenced using an Illumina HiSeq 2500. Quantitative 5'-RACE with molecular barcodes was used to prepare TCR beta libraries. For the original study's pipeline: A new computational method based on a probabilistic model of VDJ rearrangement was used to identify disease-linked TCR variants. In-frame beta chains were kept once TCRdb had trimmed the public reads at Q25 with fastp and called clones with MiXCR. CDR3 protein sequences are deduplicated, and each keeps its most common genes and DNA. The V and J calls shown here were made by TCRdb, not taken from the authors' results. The sample profile shows approximately 200,000 distinct CDR3 sequences; about 13% of them were found once. The ten largest account for approximately 16% of the sample.

Inclusive of the bounding cysteine and phenylalanine, the CDR3 is 13 residues long. Only the CDR3 region is kept as DNA, spanning 39 bases read in frame from base 1. The germline V gene specifies KGHDR as CDR1 and SFDVKD as CDR2. Between the V and J ends, shortened by 7 bases and 0 bases respectively, the junction contains 9 bases. The sequenced sample was blood, either unsorted or a sorted T cell fraction (not recorded which). This receptor chain uses TRBV24-1 and TRBJ2-7, with no confident D gene call. This TCR was sampled from a male donor with ankylosing spondylitis or in good health (not recorded which). The CDR3 protein is CATRAPDSYEQYF. The DNA sequence is TGTGCCACCAGGGCCCCGGACTCCTACGAGCAGTACTTC.